This TCR beta chain was found in a study of blood T cells in healthy people across ages. The study's findings and limits: A roughly linear age-dependent decrease characterized TCR beta diversity per million T cells.

Details on this clonotype: The target antigen is unknown.

The V gene's germline CDR1 is SQVTM and CDR2 ANQGSEA. After removal of 0 bases from V and 6 bases from J, the junction contained 10 bases not matched to a gene. The CDR3 loop spans 16 amino acids. Next came a second PCR, run for roughly 6 to 11 cycles, which used a sample-barcoded 5' primer along with a J-beta primer mix. Via MiXCR, TCRdb re-called the 5' RACE reads, giving one row per CDR3 protein. The sample has 800,000 to 1,300,000 distinct CDR3 sequences; 25% are singletons. The data also belong to a second study, concerning T cells of mothers and their children.

Material: blood. The sequence came from a girl aged 2-10 years in good health. The rearrangement uses TRBV29-1 and TRBJ2-2; 7 bases are a match to TRBD1. CDR3 DNA: TGCAGCGTTGAAGATCAAAGGCAGGGGGTCGCCGGGGAGCTGTTTTTT. Translating gives CSVEDQRQGVAGELFF.